Listed below are T cell receptor beta chains from one sample, sequenced in a study of cytomegalovirus exposure and HLA in healthy donors. Profiled with immunoSEQ multiplex PCR; TCRdb holds only in-frame clones, not every one. In the table there are about 150,000 clones, roughly 80% of which are singletons. Specimen: PBMCs. These receptors came from a woman in her thirties or forties in good health and CMV-seronegative. CDR3s include the opening cysteine and the closing phenylalanine or tryptophan. The order of the fields is CDR3 DNA, CDR3 protein, J gene, clone size, D gene, V gene. A D gene is named only where the DNA matches it firmly. A clone size is listed for some rows: how often the clone was seen (once, few, many), or a class if it is expanded.

TGCGCCAGCAGCCCGGGACTACTTTCCCCAGTCCAGTACTTC	CASSPGLLSPVQYF	TRBJ2-5	.	TRBD2	TRBV5-1
TGTGCCAGCAGTGAGACAGGGGTCACCTACGAGCAGTACTTC	CASSETGVTYEQYF	TRBJ2-7	.	TRBD1	TRBV2
TGTGCCAGCAGTCATGGACAGGGGGTTGGCTACGAGCAGTACTTC	CASSHGQGVGYEQYF	TRBJ2-7	.	TRBD1	TRBV5-6
TGTGCCAGCAGCCAAGATGTACCCGGTTATAATCTCGGAAACACCATATATTTT	CASSQDVPGYNLGNTIYF	TRBJ1-3	.	.	TRBV4-2
TGCGCCAGCAGCTACGACAGGAGCATGAACACTGAAGCTTTCTTT	CASSYDRSMNTEAFF	TRBJ1-1	.	.	TRBV5-1
TGTGCCAGCAGCCATCGACAGGGTTCCTACAATGAGCAGTTCTTC	CASSHRQGSYNEQFF	TRBJ2-1	.	TRBD1	TRBV11-3
TGTGCCAGCAGCCCTAACAGGGGGACTGAAGCTTTCTTT	CASSPNRGTEAFF	TRBJ1-1	.	TRBD1	TRBV28
TGTGCCAGCAGCCTGTCCCGGGGACAGGTGGTACAGTACTTC	CASSLSRGQVVQYF	TRBJ2-7	.	TRBD1	TRBV6-1
TGTGCCAGCAGCGGACTAGCGGGGGGACAGACCCAGTACTTC	CASSGLAGGQTQYF	TRBJ2-5	.	TRBD2	TRBV6-1
TGCGCCAGCAGCGACGGGACTGTTGGGCAAGAGACCCAGTACTTC	CASSDGTVGQETQYF	TRBJ2-5	.	.	TRBV5-1
TGTGCCAGCAGTGCAAGGACAGGGTTCCCCTATGGCTACACCTTC	CASSARTGFPYGYTF	TRBJ1-2	.	TRBD1	TRBV2
TGTGCCAGCAGGCCCGGGACAGGGGAACGCTGGGGCTACACCTTC	CASRPGTGERWGYTF	TRBJ1-2	.	TRBD1	TRBV28
TGTGCCAGCAGTGAAGCCTCAGGGCCTAGGGGGACCCAGTACTTC	CASSEASGPRGTQYF	TRBJ2-5	.	.	TRBV2
TGTGCCAGCAGCCCCCCCGTCAGCGGTACGCAGTATTTT	CASSPPVSGTQYF	TRBJ2-3	once	.	TRBV21-1
TGTGCCAGCAGCTTCATAGCGGGAGGGCCGTCTTACGAGCAGTACTTC	CASSFIAGGPSYEQYF	TRBJ2-7	.	TRBD2	TRBV7-6
TGTGCCAGCGAGGGGGTCCACGAGCAGTACTTC	CASEGVHEQYF	TRBJ2-7	.	.	TRBV2
TGTGCCAGCAGCGTAGGGGCCGAGAACACTGAAGCTTTCTTT	CASSVGAENTEAFF	TRBJ1-1	.	.	TRBV9
TGTGCCATTGCGGGGATATCCGGCAATGAGCAGTTCTTC	CAIAGISGNEQFF	TRBJ2-1	few	.	TRBV10-3
TGTGCCAGCAGCCCCGAGGGGAGGCCGGAGGCCTATGGCTACACCTTC	CASSPEGRPEAYGYTF	TRBJ1-2	.	.	TRBV4-2
TGTGCCAGCAGCATTGGGACTGCCCAGGTCTGGCCCCAGCATTTT	CASSIGTAQVWPQHF	TRBJ1-5	.	.	TRBV5-5
TGCGCCAGCAGCCACTTGACACCGAACTACGAGCAGTACTTC	CASSHLTPNYEQYF	TRBJ2-7	.	.	TRBV4-1
TGTGCCAGCAGTTATCGGGGGGCGACCTATAATTCACCCCTCCACTTT	CASSYRGATYNSPLHF	TRBJ1-6	.	.	TRBV28
TGTGCCAGCAGCCGAGCGGGAGGTATCGAGCAGTACTTC	CASSRAGGIEQYF	TRBJ2-7	.	TRBD2	TRBV5-6
TGTGCCAGCAGCTTAGAGCTAGCGGGATACAATGAGCAGTTCTTC	CASSLELAGYNEQFF	TRBJ2-1	few	TRBD2	TRBV11-3
TGTGCCAGCAGCACCGAGGGGGCAAGGGGGTCCTACGAGCAGTACTTC	CASSTEGARGSYEQYF	TRBJ2-7	once	TRBD1	TRBV5-6
TGTGCCAGCAGCTTGGCCCCGGAGGGGTACCCGTTTTTT	CASSLAPEGYPFF	TRBJ1-4	.	.	TRBV5-5
TGCAGCATAGGACATTCCTACGAGCAGTACTTC	CSIGHSYEQYF	TRBJ2-7	few	.	TRBV29-1
TGTGCCAGCAGCTTGGTAGTATATCGGGGGACCACTGAAGCTTTCTTT	CASSLVVYRGTTEAFF	TRBJ1-1	.	.	TRBV5-8
TGTGCCAGCAGCTTGAGACCGGGAAGCGGTTTCAATGAGCAGTTCTTC	CASSLRPGSGFNEQFF	TRBJ2-1	.	.	TRBV5-4
TGTGCCAGCAGCCAAGGGGTGGATGAAGCTTTCTTT	CASSQGVDEAFF	TRBJ1-1	few	.	TRBV5-6
TGCGCCAGCAGCCAAGAAAATAGTCGGAACACCGGGGAGCTGTTTTTT	CASSQENSRNTGELFF	TRBJ2-2	.	.	TRBV4-1
TGTGCCAGCAGCTTAGTCGGGGGGCACAATGAGCAGTTCTTC	CASSLVGGHNEQFF	TRBJ2-1	medium-sized	.	TRBV13
TGTGCCTGGAGACCGGGGGGCAATGGCTACACCTTC	CAWRPGGNGYTF	TRBJ1-2	.	.	TRBV30
TGTGCCAGCTCCGGGACAGGGGGCGGTCAGCCCCAGCATTTT	CASSGTGGGQPQHF	TRBJ1-5	.	TRBD1	TRBV6-5
TGCGCCAGCAGCTTATCACAGGGGAACGTGAAGTATGGCTACACCTTC	CASSLSQGNVKYGYTF	TRBJ1-2	.	TRBD1	TRBV5-1
TGCGCCAGCAGCCAAGAGGGGACAGGGTTGGGCTATGGCTACACCTTC	CASSQEGTGLGYGYTF	TRBJ1-2	.	TRBD1	TRBV4-1
TGTGCCAGCAGTGAAGTAGGAGGAAAAGCTTTCTTT	CASSEVGGKAFF	TRBJ1-1	once	.	TRBV6-4
TGTGCCAGCAGCTCCACTAGCGGGAGGTCGGGGACCCAGTACTTC	CASSSTSGRSGTQYF	TRBJ2-5	.	TRBD2	TRBV5-4
TGTGCCAGCAGCCATCGTCCGGGACTAGCGGGGGGTGCGGGTACCACCTACAATGAGCAGTTCTTC	CASSHRPGLAGGAGTTYNEQFF	TRBJ2-1	few	TRBD2	TRBV4-2
TGTGCCAGCAGGCCCCAGCCCGGGGAGACCCAGTACTTC	CASRPQPGETQYF	TRBJ2-5	.	.	TRBV6-5
TGTGCCAGCGGACAGGGACCCTACAATGAGCAGTTCTTC	CASGQGPYNEQFF	TRBJ2-1	.	TRBD1	TRBV4-2
TGTGCCATCAGTGAAACAGGGGGGGTCTCCTACAATGAGCAGTTCTTC	CAISETGGVSYNEQFF	TRBJ2-1	.	.	TRBV10-3
TGCGCCAGCAGCTTGGAGTGGGGGGGGAATCAGCCCCAGCATTTT	CASSLEWGGNQPQHF	TRBJ1-5	.	.	TRBV5-1
TGTGCCACCAGCATCGGAGGGAGGAATGAAAAACTGTTTTTT	CATSIGGRNEKLFF	TRBJ1-4	few	.	TRBV15
TGTGCCTCTCGGAGGACAGGCGGGGAGCTGTTTTTT	CASRRTGGELFF	TRBJ2-2	.	TRBD1	TRBV10-3
TGTGCTAGCAGCTTAGCAGGGACAGCGGAGACCCAGTACTTC	CASSLAGTAETQYF	TRBJ2-5	.	TRBD1	TRBV7-7
TGTGCCAGCAGCTTTGCGAGAATTGGGGCCAACGTCCTGACTTTC	CASSFARIGANVLTF	TRBJ2-6	.	.	TRBV13
TGTGCCAGCAGCCAAGTCCCCATCGCAGCGGGATACCCGAACACCGGGGAGCTGTTTTTT	CASSQVPIAAGYPNTGELFF	TRBJ2-2	few	TRBD2	TRBV4-2
TGTGCCTGGAGTGTAAATCCGGGAGGGAGCTCCTATAATTCACCCCTCCACTTT	CAWSVNPGGSSYNSPLHF	TRBJ1-6	.	.	TRBV30
TGCGCCAGCAGCTTGGCCAGTTACGATACGCAGTATTTT	CASSLASYDTQYF	TRBJ2-3	few	.	TRBV5-1
TGCGCCAGCGGGACAGGAGAAAACACTGAAGCTTTCTTT	CASGTGENTEAFF	TRBJ1-1	.	TRBD1	TRBV10-2
TGTGCCAGCAGCTTAGGGGGCGCTGGAAACACCATATATTTT	CASSLGGAGNTIYF	TRBJ1-3	.	.	TRBV7-2
TGCGCCAGCAGCCTTGGCGGGCAAATCGGCACAGATACGCAGTATTTT	CASSLGGQIGTDTQYF	TRBJ2-3	.	.	TRBV5-1
TGTGCCAGCAGCCTCGGGTCAGGGGTGACCGGGGAGCTGTTTTTT	CASSLGSGVTGELFF	TRBJ2-2	.	.	TRBV5-6
TGTGCCAGCAGCTTGGGGACAGCCAACCATGGCTACACCTTC	CASSLGTANHGYTF	TRBJ1-2	.	TRBD1	TRBV7-9
TGCGCCAGCAGCCCTAGGGTGGGACAGACCTATGGCTACACCTTC	CASSPRVGQTYGYTF	TRBJ1-2	.	TRBD1	TRBV5-1
TGTGCCAGCAGCTCTAACACAGATACGCAGTATTTT	CASSSNTDTQYF	TRBJ2-3	few	.	TRBV5-4
TGCGCCAGCAGCCCCGAGGGAAGAACAGGGACTGGGGCCAACGTCCTGACTTTC	CASSPEGRTGTGANVLTF	TRBJ2-6	.	.	TRBV5-1
TGTGCCATCAGGCCCGGGGACACCACTAACTATGGCTACACCTTC	CAIRPGDTTNYGYTF	TRBJ1-2	few	.	TRBV10-3
TGTGCCAGCAGCCTAGGGGGCGAGCAGTACTTC	CASSLGGEQYF	TRBJ2-7	.	.	TRBV27